The 2 T cell receptor beta chains below were found in one sample sequenced in a study of T cells expressing NK-cell markers. TCRdb re-called the 5' RACE reads and catalogs CDR3 proteins one per entry, DNA excluded. The listing records 450,000 to 600,000 distinct CDR3 sequences. The source material was blood T cells: a sorted CD56 or NKG2C T cell subset, CD4+ or CD8+ T cells, or bulk PBMC T cells (not recorded which). The receptors originated from a man aged 18 to 30 in good health.

The chain links TRBV3-1 to TRBJ2-1; TCRdb names TRBD1, which stays unverified in the absence of DNA. The CDR3 contains 13 residues. In germline, CDR1 is LGHDT, CDR2 YNNKEL (reference sequence). The CDR3 loop reads CASSQTPGQGPFF.

CDR3 residues: CASSLEQGSGQRELNEQFF. This chain connects TRBV5-1 to TRBJ2-1; the D call from TCRdb, TRBD2, cannot be confirmed without DNA. The germline CDR1 and CDR2 sequences are SGHRS and YFSETQ. The CDR3 is 19 amino acids.